This T cell receptor beta chain was profiled in a study of blood T cell repertoires in COVID-19. Whole-study context: Italy, Spain and the United States were the sources of the convalescent and acute COVID-19 samples. PBMCs, B-cell-depleted T cells, or T cells provided the cDNA or gDNA that made up the material.

In the authors' methods: How many nucleated cells were present was estimated from reference gene primer amplification. Sequenced by immunoSEQ multiplex PCR; TCRdb stores in-frame clones only, minus some. The DNA was the basis for D and trimming; V, J and clone size are from that table. This sample has a few hundred thousand clones; 75% to 90% occur once, and the top ten carry 3.5% to 4%. The CDR3 sequence is 18 residues long. The germline V gene has CDR1 LGHDT and CDR2 YNNKEL (reference sequence). Trimming pared 3 bases from V and 0 bases from J, leaving 18 bases between. V gene TRBV3-1 (or the pseudogene TRBV3-2) combines with J gene TRBJ1-3; TRBD1 is a possible D gene (5 bases). The receptor was derived from a woman under 30 with acute or convalescent COVID-19. The sequenced material came from peripheral blood. The CDR3 DNA is TGTGCCAGCAGCCACAATATGGGGCCAGGATTCTCTGGAAACACCATATATTTT. Translating it yields CASSHNMGPGFSGNTIYF.